This is a list of T cell receptor beta chains from one sample in a study of technical replicates of blood from several donors. Clones were read by immunoSEQ multiplex PCR, and TCRdb kept only the in-frame ones, dropping some. Seen here are some 71,000 clones, around 97% observed once, and the top ten hold approximately 0.2%. The source material was T cells isolated from PBMCs. These receptors all come from a human donor in good health. The CDR3 runs from the conserved cysteine through the conserved F or W. The order of the fields is D gene, clone size, V gene, J gene, CDR3 protein, CDR3 DNA. D genes are given only for firm matches. Clone sizes are given selectively: once, few, many, or a class where the clone is expanded.

>TRBD1|NA|TRBV28|TRBJ2-1
CASSSGGHNEQFF
TGTGCCAGCAGTTCAGGGGGACACAATGAGCAGTTCTTC
>TRBD1|NA|TRBV4-1|TRBJ2-7
CASRLGGTGVYEQYF
TGCGCCAGCAGACTGGGGGGGACAGGGGTCTACGAGCAGTACTTC
>NA|NA|TRBV19|TRBJ2-3
CASTPGVGTDTQYF
TGTGCCAGTACCCCAGGGGTGGGCACAGATACGCAGTATTTT
>NA|NA|TRBV6-1|TRBJ1-2
CASSEYFSDYTF
TGTGCCAGCAGTGAATATTTTTCAGACTACACCTTC
>NA|NA|TRBV27|TRBJ2-7
CASSNGRASYEQYF
TGTGCCAGCAGTAACGGGCGGGCTTCCTACGAGCAGTACTTC
>NA|NA|TRBV7-7|TRBJ2-3
CASSSTTGPDTQYF
TGTGCTAGCAGCTCTACAACAGGGCCCGATACGCAGTATTTT
>NA|NA|TRBV2|TRBJ2-7
CASKYDRPYEQYF
TGTGCCAGCAAATACGACAGGCCCTACGAGCAGTACTTC
>NA|few|TRBV2|TRBJ2-7
CASRVVSSYEQYF
TGTGCCAGCAGGGTCGTTAGCTCCTACGAGCAGTACTTC
>TRBD1|NA|TRBV7-6|TRBJ2-2
CASSTGQGTGELFF
TGTGCCAGCAGCACAGGACAGGGCACCGGGGAGCTGTTTTTT
>TRBD1|NA|TRBV7-9|TRBJ2-6
CASSLGTGESSGANVLTF
TGTGCCAGCAGCTTAGGGACAGGGGAAAGCTCTGGGGCCAACGTCCTGACTTTC
>TRBD1|NA|TRBV14|TRBJ2-1
CASSQLQGAIGDEQFF
TGTGCCAGCAGCCAACTACAGGGGGCGATTGGCGATGAGCAGTTCTTC
>NA|NA|TRBV28|TRBJ1-1
CASRPAPDTGGTEAFF
TGTGCCAGCAGACCCGCACCAGACACGGGGGGCACTGAAGCTTTCTTT
>TRBD1|NA|TRBV5-4|TRBJ2-3
CASSLEGVGQGVSDTQYF
TGTGCCAGCAGCTTGGAGGGAGTGGGACAGGGAGTTTCAGATACGCAGTATTTT
>NA|NA|TRBV6-5|TRBJ2-3
CASKEGSALTDTQYF
TGTGCCAGCAAGGAGGGAAGCGCACTGACAGATACGCAGTATTTT
>NA|NA|TRBV2|TRBJ1-6
CASSVDRGDSPLHF
TGTGCCAGCAGTGTGGACCGGGGGGATTCACCCCTCCACTTT
>TRBD1|NA|TRBV27|TRBJ2-1
CASSLYDRGRLNEQFF
TGTGCCAGCAGTTTATATGACAGGGGCCGTCTAAATGAGCAGTTCTTC
>NA|NA|TRBV5-4|TRBJ1-2
CASSLATGSGYGYTF
TGTGCCAGCAGCTTAGCCACAGGGAGTGGCTATGGCTACACCTTC
>TRBD1|NA|TRBV9|TRBJ1-1
CASSVSPGQGANTEAFF
TGTGCCAGCAGCGTATCACCGGGACAGGGGGCTAACACTGAAGCTTTCTTT
>NA|NA|TRBV11-1|TRBJ2-1
CASSSPFGQTYNEQFF
TGTGCCAGCAGCTCTCCTTTCGGACAGACCTACAATGAGCAGTTCTTC
>NA|NA|TRBV6-1|TRBJ2-7
CASSVEGLYEQYF
TGTGCCAGCAGTGTTGAGGGACTCTACGAGCAGTACTTC
>TRBD2|NA|TRBV6-4|TRBJ2-3
CASSPGLAETDTQYF
TGTGCCAGCAGTCCGGGACTAGCGGAAACAGATACGCAGTATTTT
>NA|once|TRBV6-1|TRBJ2-3
CASSWTPTDTQYF
TGTGCCAGCAGTTGGACACCCACAGATACGCAGTATTTT
>TRBD1|NA|TRBV6-5|TRBJ1-2
CASNTGQGELHGYTF
TGTGCCAGCAACACTGGACAGGGAGAGCTTCATGGCTACACCTTC
>TRBD2|NA|TRBV6-4|TRBJ2-1
CASSDSLAGGHFF
TGTGCCAGCAGTGACTCTCTAGCGGGAGGACATTTCTTC
>TRBD1|NA|TRBV29-1|TRBJ2-7
CSVSGTGGYEQYF
TGCAGCGTTTCCGGGACAGGGGGCTACGAGCAGTACTTC
>NA|NA|TRBV5-1|TRBJ2-1
CASSLGGSGVGEQFF
TGCGCCAGCAGCTTAGGCGGATCCGGGGTAGGTGAGCAGTTCTTC
>TRBD2|NA|TRBV19|TRBJ2-7
CASSPAGVPYEQYF
TGTGCCAGTAGTCCAGCGGGGGTTCCCTACGAGCAGTACTTC
>NA|NA|TRBV18|TRBJ2-7
CASSHRDAYEQYF
TGTGCCAGCTCACACAGGGATGCTTACGAGCAGTACTTC
>TRBD2|NA|TRBV10-1|TRBJ2-1
CASSKREMSEQFF
TGCGCCAGCAGTAAGCGGGAGATGAGTGAGCAGTTCTTC
>NA|NA|TRBV5-1|TRBJ1-2
CASSWDKDYGYTF
TGCGCCAGCAGCTGGGACAAGGACTATGGCTACACCTTC
>NA|NA|TRBV30|TRBJ2-7
CAWRRFFEQYF
TGTGCCTGGAGACGGTTTTTCGAGCAGTACTTC
>TRBD1|NA|TRBV7-2|TRBJ1-2
CASSVTGGEWYGYTF
TGTGCCAGCAGCGTAACAGGGGGCGAGTGGTATGGCTACACCTTC
>TRBD1|NA|TRBV4-1|TRBJ1-1
CASSPLRGRGQFTEAFF
TGCGCCAGCAGCCCCCTTCGGGGCAGGGGGCAGTTTACTGAAGCTTTCTTT
>NA|NA|TRBV6-1|TRBJ2-6
CASSEVQGAGGANVLTF
TGTGCCAGCAGTGAAGTGCAAGGGGCGGGGGGGGCCAACGTCCTGACTTTC
>NA|NA|TRBV30|TRBJ2-7
CAWSLSLVAGFVYEQYF
TGTGCCTGGAGTTTATCGTTAGTGGCAGGGTTCGTCTACGAGCAGTACTTC
>NA|NA|TRBV5-4|TRBJ1-2
CASSLESRDTIYGYTF
TGTGCCAGCAGCTTGGAATCGAGGGACACCATTTATGGCTACACCTTC
>TRBD2|NA|TRBV6-1|TRBJ2-7
CASSDLGWTSGEQYF
TGTGCCAGCAGTGACTTGGGGTGGACTAGCGGCGAGCAGTACTTC
>NA|once|TRBV6-1|TRBJ1-5
CASSDNSNQPQHF
TGTGCCAGCAGTGACAATAGCAATCAGCCCCAGCATTTT
>TRBD2|NA|TRBV7-6|TRBJ2-1
CASSSQGGTSPREQFF
TGTGCCAGCAGCTCCCAAGGCGGGACTAGCCCAAGGGAGCAGTTCTTC
>NA|NA|TRBV9|TRBJ2-2
CASRLGNTGELFF
TGTGCCAGCAGACTAGGGAACACCGGGGAGCTGTTTTTT
>TRBD2|NA|TRBV27|TRBJ2-1
CASSLAGGSGEQFF
TGTGCCAGCAGTTTAGCGGGAGGTTCAGGTGAGCAGTTCTTC
>TRBD2|NA|TRBV5-4|TRBJ2-7
CASSLLAGGYEQYF
TGTGCCAGCAGCTTGCTAGCGGGAGGTTACGAGCAGTACTTC
>NA|NA|TRBV7-9|TRBJ2-7
CASSLNRFEQYF
TGTGCCAGCAGCCTGAACAGGTTCGAGCAGTACTTC
>NA|once|TRBV10-2|TRBJ2-3
CASSERGDTQYF
TGCGCCAGCAGTGAGCGGGGAGATACGCAGTATTTT
>TRBD2|NA|TRBV25-1|TRBJ2-5
CASSENSGKVGKKTQYF
TGTGCCAGCAGTGAGAACAGCGGGAAGGTCGGAAAAAAGACCCAGTACTTC
>NA|NA|TRBV6-1|TRBJ1-2
CASSWGLNGDYGYTF
TGTGCCAGCAGTTGGGGACTGAATGGAGACTATGGCTACACCTTC
>TRBD1|NA|TRBV2|TRBJ1-2
CASSPDRVNYGYTF
TGTGCCAGCAGCCCCGACAGGGTTAACTATGGCTACACCTTC
>NA|once|TRBV7-8|TRBJ1-2
CASSPYRTVERDGYTF
TGTGCCAGCAGCCCCTACCGGACAGTCGAAAGGGATGGCTACACCTTC
>NA|NA|TRBV29-1|TRBJ1-3
CSVVPGSGNTIYF
TGCAGCGTTGTTCCGGGCTCTGGAAACACCATATATTTT
>NA|NA|TRBV2|TRBJ2-7
CASSEGTAHYEQYF
TGTGCCAGCAGTGAAGGGACAGCCCACTACGAGCAGTACTTC
>NA|NA|TRBV6-5|TRBJ1-5
CASSYRVNQPQHF
TGTGCCAGCAGTTACCGGGTGAATCAGCCCCAGCATTTT